This T cell receptor beta chain originates from a study of blood T cells in healthy people across ages (dated by TCRdb to the mid-2010s). For the wider study: Template switching captured roughly one uniquely barcoded TCR beta cDNA molecule per two T cells in model experiments. To track age-related changes in TCR beta repertoire diversity, the study relied on deep sequencing normalized with unique cDNA molecular identifiers. Four age groups were formed from the donors: young (average 16 years), middle-aged (around 41), aged (more than 55) and long-lived (around 80). Donors of different ages were randomly distributed across sequencing lanes to avoid experimental bias. For two donors (one aged 18 to 29 and one aged 80 or older), the study analyzed two additional independent replicas of 1 million unique cDNA reads from the same blood draw. What the authors observed across the whole study: A strong correlation was found between observed TCR beta diversity and the percentage of naive T cells measured by flow cytometry. Estimates of total diversity from one million sequenced T cells were regarded as lower bounds and underestimates. Compared with the aged group, the long-lived group had more naive CD4+ T cells, fewer expanded clones and increased TCR diversity, suggesting age selection. The CMV infection status of donors was not known, potentially confounding age-related changes in expanded clonotypes. Since profiling was done on bulk unsorted PBMCs, naive and antigen-experienced compartments could not be conclusively compared. As age increased, observed TCR beta diversity per million T cells dropped in a roughly linear way, and a significant reduction was already evident by age roughly 40.

Taken from the germline V gene, the CDR1 and CDR2 loops are MNHEY and SVGEGT. Measured from the cysteine to the phenylalanine, the CDR3 is 17 residues long. The kept DNA is CDR3 alone, 51 bases in frame from the first base. V gives up 4 bases and J gives up 0 bases, and the segment between their germline ends measures 17 bases. A note on this clonotype: Its antigen is not yet known. Base-call qualities are not available, and no considerably larger clone is one nucleotide away.

Donors were 35 to 40 systemically healthy Caucasian individuals from Russia aged roughly 6 to 95 years. Each donor gave about 9.2 milliliters of peripheral blood, drawn into EDTA-treated Vacutainer tubes. Ficoll-Paque density-gradient centrifugation was used to isolate PBMCs, with at least 6.5 million per sample. Total RNA, at least 5.5 micrograms per sample, was extracted from PBMCs with Trizol reagent. Naive CD45RAhigh/CD27high T cell percentages were measured by flow cytometry on a PBMC aliquot from every donor. Receptor amplification or capture employed 5' RACE. Reads for this sample came from an Illumina HiSeq 2500. A second PCR of about 6 to 11 cycles was performed with a sample-barcoded 5' primer and a J-beta primer mix. A unique molecular identifier was introduced onto each TCR beta cDNA molecule by a template-switch 5' adaptor carrying 12 random nucleotides. Each sample yielded at least 2.5 million CDR3-containing paired-end reads. The Mint cDNA synthesis kit, primed by a TRBC-specific oligonucleotide, was used to synthesize first-strand cDNA from all RNA. After uracil-DNA glycosylase treatment, a first 18-cycle PCR used universal primers M1SS and BC2_uni_R on all cDNA. The authors' pipeline ran thus. Each sample was normalized by randomly selecting 1 million high-quality reads, each carrying a distinct molecular identifier. Reads with shared molecular identifiers were discarded instead of being binned into consensus sequences. MiTCR, set to a Q25 quality threshold and the strictest error-elimination algorithm, was used for CDR3 identification, clonotype clustering and error correction. Lower-bound total TCR beta diversity was estimated with a nonparametric unseen species model using Euler transformation. Clones were called with MiXCR by TCRdb after fastp trimmed the public reads at Q25, and only in-frame beta chains were retained. CDR3 protein duplicates are merged, each entry listing the most common genes and DNA. These V and J calls rely on TCRdb rather than the paper's analysis. In all, the sample holds hundreds of thousands of distinct CDR3 sequences, and about half of those were seen once. The top ten clones comprise around 18% of the sample.

The chain is assembled from TRBV6-2 or TRBV6-3 and TRBJ2-3; the D gene is perhaps TRBD1, on 5 matching bases. The source of this sequence is a man older than 75 in good health. The sequencing input was blood. The CDR3 is CASSSHRPQESTDTQYF. In nucleotide form, the sequence is TGTGCCAGCAGTTCCCACCGCCCACAGGAAAGCACAGATACGCAGTATTTT.